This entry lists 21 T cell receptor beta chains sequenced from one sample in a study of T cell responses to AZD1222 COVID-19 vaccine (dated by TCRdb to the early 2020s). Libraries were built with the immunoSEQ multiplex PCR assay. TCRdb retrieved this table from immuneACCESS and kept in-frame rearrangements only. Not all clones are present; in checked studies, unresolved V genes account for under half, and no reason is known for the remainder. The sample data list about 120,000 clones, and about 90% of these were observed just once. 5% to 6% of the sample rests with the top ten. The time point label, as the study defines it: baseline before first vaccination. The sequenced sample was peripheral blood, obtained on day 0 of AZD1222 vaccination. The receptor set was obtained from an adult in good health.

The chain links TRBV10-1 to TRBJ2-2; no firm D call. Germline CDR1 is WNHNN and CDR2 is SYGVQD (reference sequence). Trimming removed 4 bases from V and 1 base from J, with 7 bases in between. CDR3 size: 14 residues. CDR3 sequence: CASSVAKNTGELFF. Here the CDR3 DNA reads TGCGCCAGCAGTGTGGCGAAGAACACCGGGGAGCTGTTTTTT.

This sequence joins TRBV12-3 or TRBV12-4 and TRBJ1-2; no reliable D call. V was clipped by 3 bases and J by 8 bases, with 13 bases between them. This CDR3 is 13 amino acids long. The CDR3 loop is CASSFSFRHGYTF. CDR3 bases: TGTGCCAGCAGTTTTAGTTTCCGGCACGGCTACACCTTC.

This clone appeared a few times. The CDR3 here is CASSLPQGASYEQYF. The CDR3 nucleotides read TGTGCCAGCAGCTTACCACAGGGGGCCTCCTACGAGCAGTACTTC. V gene TRBV7-9 combines with J gene TRBJ2-7, with 9 positions matching TRBD1. V lost 2 bases, J lost 0 bases, and 2 bases stayed unmatched. CDR1 and CDR2 from the germline V gene are SEHNR and FQNEAQ (reference sequence). The CDR3 sequence is 15 residues long.

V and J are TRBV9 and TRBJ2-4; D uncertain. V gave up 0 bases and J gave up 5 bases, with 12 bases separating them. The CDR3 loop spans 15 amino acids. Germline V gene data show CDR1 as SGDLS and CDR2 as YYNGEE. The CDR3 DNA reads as TGTGCCAGCAGCGTAGTCCCCGACCCCCAAAACATTCAGTACTTC. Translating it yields CASSVVPDPQNIQYF.

The chain's CDR3 is CASSELDGYTF. CDR3 sequence (DNA): TGCGCCAGCAGTGAACTGGATGGCTACACCTTC. The chain links TRBV10-2 to TRBJ1-2; no reliable D call. The CDR3 extends over 11 amino acids. The germline gives CDR1 WSHSY, CDR2 SAAADI. Between the trimmed V and J ends, which lost 3 bases and 6 bases, there was a span of 5 bases.

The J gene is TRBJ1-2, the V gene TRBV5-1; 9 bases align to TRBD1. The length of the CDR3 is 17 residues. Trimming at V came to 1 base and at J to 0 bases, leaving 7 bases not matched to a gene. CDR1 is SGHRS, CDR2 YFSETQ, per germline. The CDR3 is CASSLIPGQGANYGYTF. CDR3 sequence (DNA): TGCGCCAGCAGCTTGATCCCGGGACAGGGAGCTAACTATGGCTACACCTTC.

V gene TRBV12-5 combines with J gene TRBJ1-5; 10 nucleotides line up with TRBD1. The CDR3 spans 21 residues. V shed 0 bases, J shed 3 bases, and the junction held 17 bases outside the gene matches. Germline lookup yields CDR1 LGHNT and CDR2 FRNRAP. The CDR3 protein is CASGLVLGRDRGSPINQPQHF. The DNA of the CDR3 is TGTGCTAGTGGTTTGGTACTAGGCCGGGACAGGGGCAGTCCTATCAATCAGCCCCAGCATTTT.

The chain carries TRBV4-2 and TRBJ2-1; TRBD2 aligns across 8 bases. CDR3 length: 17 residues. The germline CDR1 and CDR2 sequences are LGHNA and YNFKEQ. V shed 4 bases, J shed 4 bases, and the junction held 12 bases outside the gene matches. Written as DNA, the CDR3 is TGTGCCAGCAGCCCCGAGGGGCTAGCGGGCACTTACAATGAGCAGTTCTTC. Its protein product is CASSPEGLAGTYNEQFF.

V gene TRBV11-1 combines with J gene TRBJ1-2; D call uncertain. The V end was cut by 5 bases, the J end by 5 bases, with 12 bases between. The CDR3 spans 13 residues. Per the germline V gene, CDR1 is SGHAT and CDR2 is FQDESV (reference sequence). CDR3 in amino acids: CASSLGKGYGYTF. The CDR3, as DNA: TGTGCCAGCAGCCTCGGGAAGGGTTATGGCTACACCTTC. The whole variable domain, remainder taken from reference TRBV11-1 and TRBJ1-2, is EAEVAQSPRYKITEKSQAVAFWCDPISGHATLYWYRQILGQGPELLVQFQDESVVDDSQLPKDRFSAERLKGVDSTLKIQPAELGDSAMYLCASSLGKGYGYTFGSGTRLTVV.

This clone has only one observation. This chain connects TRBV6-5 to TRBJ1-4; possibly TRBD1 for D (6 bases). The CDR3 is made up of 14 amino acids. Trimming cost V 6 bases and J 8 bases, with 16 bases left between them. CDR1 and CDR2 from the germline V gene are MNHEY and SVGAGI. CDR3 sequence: CASSSRQDLEKLFF. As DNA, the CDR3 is TGTGCCAGCAGCTCCAGACAGGATCTGGAAAAACTGTTTTTT.

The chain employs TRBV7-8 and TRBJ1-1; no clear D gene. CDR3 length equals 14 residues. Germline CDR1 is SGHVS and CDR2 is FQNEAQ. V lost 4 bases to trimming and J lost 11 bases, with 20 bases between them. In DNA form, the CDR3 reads TGTGCCAGCAGCTCCCCCTGGGCAGGACGGATTGCTTTCTTT. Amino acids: CASSSPWAGRIAFF.

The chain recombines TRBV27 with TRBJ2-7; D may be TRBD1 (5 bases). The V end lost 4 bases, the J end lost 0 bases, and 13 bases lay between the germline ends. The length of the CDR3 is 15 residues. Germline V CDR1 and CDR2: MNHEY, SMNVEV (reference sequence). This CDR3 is CASSSSSTVSYEQYF. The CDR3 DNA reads TGTGCCAGCAGTTCCTCCTCGACAGTCTCCTACGAGCAGTACTTC.

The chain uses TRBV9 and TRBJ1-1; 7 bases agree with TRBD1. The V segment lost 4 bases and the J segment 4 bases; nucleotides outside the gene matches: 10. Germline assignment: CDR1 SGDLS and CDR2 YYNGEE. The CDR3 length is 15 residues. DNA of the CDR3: TGTGCCAGCAGCCAGGGGGGGGCCCGGCGCACTGAAGCTTTCTTT. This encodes CASSQGGARRTEAFF.

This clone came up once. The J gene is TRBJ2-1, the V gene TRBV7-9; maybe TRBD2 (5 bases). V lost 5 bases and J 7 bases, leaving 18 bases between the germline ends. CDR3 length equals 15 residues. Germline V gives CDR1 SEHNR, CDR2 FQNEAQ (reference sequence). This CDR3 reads CASSISLGVSNEQFF. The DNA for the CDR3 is TGTGCCAGCAGCATCTCCCTCGGGGTATCGAATGAGCAGTTCTTC.

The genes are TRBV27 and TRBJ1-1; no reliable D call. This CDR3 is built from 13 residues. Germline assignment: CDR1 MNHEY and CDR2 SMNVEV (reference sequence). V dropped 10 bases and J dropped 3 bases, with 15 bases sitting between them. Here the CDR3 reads CATGRRADTEAFF. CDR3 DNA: TGTGCCACCGGGCGGAGGGCTGACACTGAAGCTTTCTTT.

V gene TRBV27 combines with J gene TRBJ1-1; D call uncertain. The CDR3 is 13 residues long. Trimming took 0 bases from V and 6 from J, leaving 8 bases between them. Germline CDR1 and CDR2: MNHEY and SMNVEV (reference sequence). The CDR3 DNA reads TGTGCCAGCAGTTTATCGCCGGCCTCTGAAGCTTTCTTT. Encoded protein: CASSLSPASEAFF.

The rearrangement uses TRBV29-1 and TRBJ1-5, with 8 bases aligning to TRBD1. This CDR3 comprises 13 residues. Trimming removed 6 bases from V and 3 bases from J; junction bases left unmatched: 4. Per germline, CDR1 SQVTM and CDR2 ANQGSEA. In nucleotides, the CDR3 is TGCAGCGTCACTCAGGGGGCCAATCAGCCCCAGCATTTT. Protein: CSVTQGANQPQHF.

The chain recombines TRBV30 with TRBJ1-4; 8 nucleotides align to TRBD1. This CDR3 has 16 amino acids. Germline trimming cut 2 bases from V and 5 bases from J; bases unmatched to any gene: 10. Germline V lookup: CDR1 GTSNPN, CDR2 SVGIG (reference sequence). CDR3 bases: TGTGCCTGGAGTTCTTCTAGGACAGGGCGGAATGAAAAACTGTTTTTT. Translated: CAWSSSRTGRNEKLFF.

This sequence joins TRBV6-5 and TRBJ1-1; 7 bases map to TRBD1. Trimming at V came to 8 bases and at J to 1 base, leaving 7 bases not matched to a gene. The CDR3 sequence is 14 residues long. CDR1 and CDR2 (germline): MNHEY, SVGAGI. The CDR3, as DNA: TGTGCCAGCGTAACCAGACAGGGGAACACTGAAGCTTTCTTT. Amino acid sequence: CASVTRQGNTEAFF.

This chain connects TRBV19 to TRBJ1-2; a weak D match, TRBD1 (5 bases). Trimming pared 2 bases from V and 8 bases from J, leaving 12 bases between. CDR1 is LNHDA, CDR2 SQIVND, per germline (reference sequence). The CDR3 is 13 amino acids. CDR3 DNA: TGTGCCAGTAGTATATTGGAGGGGAGCGGCTACACCTTC. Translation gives CASSILEGSGYTF.

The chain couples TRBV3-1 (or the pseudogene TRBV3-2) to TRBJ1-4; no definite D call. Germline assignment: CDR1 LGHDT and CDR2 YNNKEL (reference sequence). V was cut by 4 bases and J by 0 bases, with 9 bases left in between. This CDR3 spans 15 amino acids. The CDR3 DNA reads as TGTGCCAGCAGCCTTCAGAGAGCAACTAATGAAAAACTGTTTTTT. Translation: CASSLQRATNEKLFF.